This record concerns one T cell receptor (beta chain) sequence. An end of the junction does not agree with germline; a read error may underlie this. The sample is drawn from a study of CD8+ T cells in alopecia areata. The sample's treatment: oral pan-JAK inhibitor, 5-10 mg twice daily. CDR1 SSHAT and CDR2 FNYEAQ come from the germline V gene (reference sequence). This CDR3 is 14 amino acids long. Investigators isolated RNA and reverse transcribed it into cDNA to act as the sequencing template. Sequencing was performed with immunoSEQ multiplex PCR; in TCRdb, only in-frame clones are kept and a portion is missing. The profile covers 250,000 to 300,000 clones, with 58% appearing a single time and around 1.8% taken by the ten largest.

The rearrangement links TRBV7-7 to TRBJ2-7; 9 bases are a match to TRBD1. The input for sequencing was CD4+ T cells sorted from blood, taken at week 24, from a patient treated with tofacitinib. This clonotype was sampled from a human donor with alopecia areata. The CDR3 protein is CASSRGTGNYEQYF. Written as DNA, the CDR3 is TGTGCTAGCAGCCGGGGGACAGGGAACTACGAGCAGTACTTC.